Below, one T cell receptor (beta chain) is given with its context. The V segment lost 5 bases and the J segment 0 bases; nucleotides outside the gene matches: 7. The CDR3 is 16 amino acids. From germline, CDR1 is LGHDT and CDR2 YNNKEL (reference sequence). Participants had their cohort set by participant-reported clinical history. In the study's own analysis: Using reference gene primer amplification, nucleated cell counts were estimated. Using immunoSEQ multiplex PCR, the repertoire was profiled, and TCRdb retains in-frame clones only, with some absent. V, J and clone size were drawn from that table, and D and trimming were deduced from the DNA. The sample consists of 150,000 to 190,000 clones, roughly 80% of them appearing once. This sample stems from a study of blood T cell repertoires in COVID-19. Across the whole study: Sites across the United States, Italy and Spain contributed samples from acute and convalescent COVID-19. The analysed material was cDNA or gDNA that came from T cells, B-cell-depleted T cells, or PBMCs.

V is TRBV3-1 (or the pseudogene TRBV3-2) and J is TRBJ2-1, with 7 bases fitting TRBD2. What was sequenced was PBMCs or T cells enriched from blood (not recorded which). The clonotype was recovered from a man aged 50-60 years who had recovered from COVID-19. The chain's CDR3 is CASSTASGGSYNEQFF. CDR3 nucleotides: TGTGCCAGCAGCACTGCTAGCGGAGGCTCCTACAATGAGCAGTTCTTC.